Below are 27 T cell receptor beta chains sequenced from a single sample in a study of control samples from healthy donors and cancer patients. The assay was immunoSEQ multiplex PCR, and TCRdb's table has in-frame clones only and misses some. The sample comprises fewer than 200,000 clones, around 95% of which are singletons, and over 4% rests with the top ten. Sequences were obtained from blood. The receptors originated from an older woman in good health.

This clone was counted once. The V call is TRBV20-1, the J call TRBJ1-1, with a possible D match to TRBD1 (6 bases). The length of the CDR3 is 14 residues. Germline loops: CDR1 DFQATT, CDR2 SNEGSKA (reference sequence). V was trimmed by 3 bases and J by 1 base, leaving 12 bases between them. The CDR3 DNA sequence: TGCAGTGCTAGTCTAGGGGGGCAGAACACTGAAGCTTTCTTT. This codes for CSASLGGQNTEAFF.

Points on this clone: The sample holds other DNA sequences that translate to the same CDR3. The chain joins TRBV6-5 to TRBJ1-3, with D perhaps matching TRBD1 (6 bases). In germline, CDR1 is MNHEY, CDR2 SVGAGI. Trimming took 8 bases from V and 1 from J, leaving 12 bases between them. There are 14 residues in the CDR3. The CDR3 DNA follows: TGTGCCAGCCGTCTAGGGGGATCTGGAAACACCATATATTTT. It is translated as CASRLGGSGNTIYF.

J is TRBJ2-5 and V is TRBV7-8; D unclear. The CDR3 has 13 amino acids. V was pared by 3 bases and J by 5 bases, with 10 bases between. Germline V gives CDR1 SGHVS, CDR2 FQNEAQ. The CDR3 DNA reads TGTGCCAGCAGCTTTGACGCCAGGGAGACCCAGTACTTC. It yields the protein CASSFDARETQYF.

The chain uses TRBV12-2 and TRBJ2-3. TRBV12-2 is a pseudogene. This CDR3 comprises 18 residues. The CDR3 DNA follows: TGTGCAAGTCGCTTAAGGACGGGCCAGTTCCCATTCACAGATACGCAGTATTTT. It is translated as CASRLRTGQFPFTDTQYF.

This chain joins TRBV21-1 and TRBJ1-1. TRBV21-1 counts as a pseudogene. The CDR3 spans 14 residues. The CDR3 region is CASSSPSVSTEAFF. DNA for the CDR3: TGTGCCAGCAGCAGTCCGTCAGTGAGCACTGAAGCTTTCTTT.

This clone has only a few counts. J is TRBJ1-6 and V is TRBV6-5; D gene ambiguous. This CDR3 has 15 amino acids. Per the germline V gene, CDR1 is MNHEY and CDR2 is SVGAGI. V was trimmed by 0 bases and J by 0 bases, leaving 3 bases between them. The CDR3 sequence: CASSYSSSYNSPLHF. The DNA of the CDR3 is TGTGCCAGCAGTTACTCGTCCTCCTATAATTCACCCCTCCACTTT.

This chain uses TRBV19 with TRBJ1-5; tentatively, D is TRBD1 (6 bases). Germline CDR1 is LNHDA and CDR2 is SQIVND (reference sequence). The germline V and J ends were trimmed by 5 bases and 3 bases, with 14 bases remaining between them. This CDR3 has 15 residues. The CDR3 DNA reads TGTGCCAGTAGTTCATCACAGGGATACAATCAGCCCCAGCATTTT. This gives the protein CASSSSQGYNQPQHF.

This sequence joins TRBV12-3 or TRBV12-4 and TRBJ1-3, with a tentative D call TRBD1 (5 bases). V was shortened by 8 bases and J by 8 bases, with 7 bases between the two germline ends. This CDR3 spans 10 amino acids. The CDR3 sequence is CASGRDTIYF. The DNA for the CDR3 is TGTGCCAGCGGCAGGGACACCATATATTTT.

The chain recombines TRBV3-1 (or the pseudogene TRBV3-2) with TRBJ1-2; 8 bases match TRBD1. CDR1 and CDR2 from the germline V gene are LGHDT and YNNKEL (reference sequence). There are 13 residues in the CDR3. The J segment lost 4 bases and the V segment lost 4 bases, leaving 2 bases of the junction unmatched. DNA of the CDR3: TGTGCCAGCAGCCTGGACAGGGTCTATGGCTACACCTTC. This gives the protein CASSLDRVYGYTF.

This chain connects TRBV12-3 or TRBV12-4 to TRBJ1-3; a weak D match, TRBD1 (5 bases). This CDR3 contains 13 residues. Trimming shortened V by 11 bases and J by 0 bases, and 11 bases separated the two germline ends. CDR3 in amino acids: CAARQSSGNTIYF. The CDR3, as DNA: TGTGCCGCGCGACAGAGCTCTGGAAACACCATATATTTT.

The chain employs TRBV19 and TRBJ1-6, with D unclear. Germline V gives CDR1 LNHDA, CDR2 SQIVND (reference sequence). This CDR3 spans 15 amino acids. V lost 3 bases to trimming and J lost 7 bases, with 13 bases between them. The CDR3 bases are TGTGCCAGTAGTATGAATTGGGAAACGAATTCACCCCTCCACTTT. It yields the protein CASSMNWETNSPLHF.

CDR3 amino acids: CASSLASGTSTDTQYF. Here the CDR3 DNA reads TGTGCCAGCAGCTTAGCATCGGGGACGAGCACAGATACGCAGTATTTT. The chain joins TRBV7-2 to TRBJ2-3, with D perhaps assigned TRBD1 or TRBD2 (5 bases each). With 0 bases removed from V and 0 bases from J, the gap between germline ends came to 10 bases. The CDR3 extends over 16 amino acids. The germline V gene has CDR1 SGHTA and CDR2 FQGNSA.

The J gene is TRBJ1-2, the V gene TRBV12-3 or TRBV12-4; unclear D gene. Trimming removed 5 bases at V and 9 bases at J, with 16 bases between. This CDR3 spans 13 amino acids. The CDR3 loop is CASSPTSPYRYTF. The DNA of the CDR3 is TGTGCCAGCAGTCCGACAAGTCCTTATCGCTACACCTTC.

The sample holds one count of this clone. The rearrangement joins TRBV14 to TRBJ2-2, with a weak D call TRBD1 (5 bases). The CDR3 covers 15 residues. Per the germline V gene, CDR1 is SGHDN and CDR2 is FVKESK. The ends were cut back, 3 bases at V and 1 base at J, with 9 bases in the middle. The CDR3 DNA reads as TGTGCCAGCAGCCACCGAACAGGGAACACCGGGGAGCTGTTTTTT. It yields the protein CASSHRTGNTGELFF. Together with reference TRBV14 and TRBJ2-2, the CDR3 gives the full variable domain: EAGVTQFPSHSVIEKGQTVTLRCDPISGHDNLYWYRRVMGKEIKFLLHFVKESKQDESGMPNNRFLAERTGGTYSTLKVQPAELEDSGVYFCASSHRTGNTGELFFGEGSRLTVL.

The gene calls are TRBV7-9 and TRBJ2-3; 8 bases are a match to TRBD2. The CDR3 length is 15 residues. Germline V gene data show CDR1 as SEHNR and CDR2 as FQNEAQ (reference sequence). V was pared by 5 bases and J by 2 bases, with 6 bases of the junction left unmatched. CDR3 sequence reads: CASSLTSALTDTQYF. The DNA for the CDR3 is TGTGCCAGCAGCCTGACTAGCGCCCTCACAGATACGCAGTATTTT.

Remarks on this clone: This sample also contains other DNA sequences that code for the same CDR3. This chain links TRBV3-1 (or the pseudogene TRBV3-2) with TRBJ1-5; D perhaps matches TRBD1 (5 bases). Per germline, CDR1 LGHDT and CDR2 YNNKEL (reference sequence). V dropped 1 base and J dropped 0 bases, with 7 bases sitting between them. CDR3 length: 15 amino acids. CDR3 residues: CASSQGGISNQPQHF. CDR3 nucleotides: TGTGCCAGCAGCCAAGGGGGGATTAGCAATCAGCCCCAGCATTTT.

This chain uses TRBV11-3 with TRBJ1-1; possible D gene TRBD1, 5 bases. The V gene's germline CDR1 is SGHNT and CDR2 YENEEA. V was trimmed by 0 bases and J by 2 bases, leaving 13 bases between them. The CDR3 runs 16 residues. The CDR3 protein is CASSLDGREGNTEAFF. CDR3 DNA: TGTGCCAGCAGCTTAGACGGCAGGGAGGGCAACACTGAAGCTTTCTTT. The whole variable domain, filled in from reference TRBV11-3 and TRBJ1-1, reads EAGVVQSPRYKIIEKKQPVAFWCNPISGHNTLYWYLQNLGQGPELLIRYENEEAVDDSQLPKDRFSAERLKGVDSTLKIQPAELGDSAVYLCASSLDGREGNTEAFFGQGTRLTVV.

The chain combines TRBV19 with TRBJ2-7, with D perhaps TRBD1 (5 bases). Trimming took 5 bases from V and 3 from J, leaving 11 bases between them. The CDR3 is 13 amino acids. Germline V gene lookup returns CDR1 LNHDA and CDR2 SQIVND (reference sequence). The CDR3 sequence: CASSDRGIYEQYF. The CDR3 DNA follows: TGTGCCAGTAGTGATAGGGGAATCTACGAGCAGTACTTC.

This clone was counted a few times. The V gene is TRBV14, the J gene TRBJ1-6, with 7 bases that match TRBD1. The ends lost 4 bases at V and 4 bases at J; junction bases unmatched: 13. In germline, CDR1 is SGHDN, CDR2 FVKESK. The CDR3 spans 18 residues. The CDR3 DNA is TGTGCCAGCAGCCCCTCAGAATTACAGGGGTGGTATAATTCACCCCTCCACTTT. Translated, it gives CASSPSELQGWYNSPLHF.

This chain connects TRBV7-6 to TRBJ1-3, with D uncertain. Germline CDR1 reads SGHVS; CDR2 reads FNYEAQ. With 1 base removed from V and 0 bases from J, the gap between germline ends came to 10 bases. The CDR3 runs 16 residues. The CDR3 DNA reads TGTGCCAGCAGCTTAGGACGGGGAAGCTCTGGAAACACCATATATTTT. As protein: CASSLGRGSSGNTIYF.

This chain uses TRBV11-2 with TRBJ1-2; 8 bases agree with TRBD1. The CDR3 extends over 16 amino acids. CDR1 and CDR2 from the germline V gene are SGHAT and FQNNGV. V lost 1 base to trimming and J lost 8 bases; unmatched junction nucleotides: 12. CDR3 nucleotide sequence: TGTGCCAGCAGCTTAGTTTTGCAGGGGGCCTACTCAGGCTACACCTTC. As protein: CASSLVLQGAYSGYTF.

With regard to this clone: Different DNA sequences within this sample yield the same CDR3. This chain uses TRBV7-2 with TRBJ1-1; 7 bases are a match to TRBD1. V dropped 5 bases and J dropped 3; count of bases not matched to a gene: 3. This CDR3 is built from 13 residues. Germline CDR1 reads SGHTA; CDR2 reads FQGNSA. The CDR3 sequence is CASSTQGDTEAFF. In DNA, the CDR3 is TGTGCCAGCAGCACTCAGGGGGACACTGAAGCTTTCTTT. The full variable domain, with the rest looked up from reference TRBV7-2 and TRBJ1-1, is GAGVSQSPSNKVTEKGKDVELRCDPISGHTALYWYRQSLGQGLEFLIYFQGNSAPDKSGLPSDRFSAERTGGSVSTLTIQRTQQEDSAVYLCASSTQGDTEAFFGQGTRLTVV.

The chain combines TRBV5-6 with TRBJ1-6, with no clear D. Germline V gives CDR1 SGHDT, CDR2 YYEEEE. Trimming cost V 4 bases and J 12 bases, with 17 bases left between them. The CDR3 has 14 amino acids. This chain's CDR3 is CASSLQTALRPLHF. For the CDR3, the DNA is TGTGCCAGCAGCCTACAGACGGCGCTCCGACCCCTCCACTTT.

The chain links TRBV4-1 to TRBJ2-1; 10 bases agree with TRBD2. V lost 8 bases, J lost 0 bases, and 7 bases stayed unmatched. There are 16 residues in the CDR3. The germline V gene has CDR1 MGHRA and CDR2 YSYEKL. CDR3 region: CASHPSGGVSYNEQFF. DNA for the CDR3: TGCGCCAGCCATCCCAGCGGGGGGGTCTCCTACAATGAGCAGTTCTTC.

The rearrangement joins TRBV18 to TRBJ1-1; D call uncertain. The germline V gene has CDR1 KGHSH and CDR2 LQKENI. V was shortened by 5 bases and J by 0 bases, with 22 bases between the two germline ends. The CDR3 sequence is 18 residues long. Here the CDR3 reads CASSKGDTSQPMNTEAFF. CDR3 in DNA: TGTGCCAGCTCAAAGGGCGACACTTCTCAGCCCATGAACACTGAAGCTTTCTTT. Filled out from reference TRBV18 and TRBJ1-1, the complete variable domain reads NAGVMQNPRHLVRRRGQEARLRCSPMKGHSHVYWYRQLPEEGLKFMVYLQKENIIDESGMPKERFSAEFPKEGPSILRIQQVVRGDSAAYFCASSKGDTSQPMNTEAFFGQGTRLTVV.

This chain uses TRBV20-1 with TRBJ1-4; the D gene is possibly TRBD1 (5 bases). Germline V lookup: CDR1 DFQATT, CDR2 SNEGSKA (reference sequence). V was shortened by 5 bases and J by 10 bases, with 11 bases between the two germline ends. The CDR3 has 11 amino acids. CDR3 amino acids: CSAPGQGKLFF. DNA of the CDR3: TGCAGTGCTCCGGGCCAGGGAAAACTGTTTTTT.

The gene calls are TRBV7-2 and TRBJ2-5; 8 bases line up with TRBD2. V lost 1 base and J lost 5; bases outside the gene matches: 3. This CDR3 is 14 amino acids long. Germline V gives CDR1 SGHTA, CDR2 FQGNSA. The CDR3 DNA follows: TGTGCCAGCAGCTTAGGTGGGACTAGGGAGACCCAGTACTTC. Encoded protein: CASSLGGTRETQYF. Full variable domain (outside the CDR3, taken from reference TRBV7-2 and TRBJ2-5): GAGVSQSPSNKVTEKGKDVELRCDPISGHTALYWYRQSLGQGLEFLIYFQGNSAPDKSGLPSDRFSAERTGGSVSTLTIQRTQQEDSAVYLCASSLGGTRETQYFGPGTRLLVL.